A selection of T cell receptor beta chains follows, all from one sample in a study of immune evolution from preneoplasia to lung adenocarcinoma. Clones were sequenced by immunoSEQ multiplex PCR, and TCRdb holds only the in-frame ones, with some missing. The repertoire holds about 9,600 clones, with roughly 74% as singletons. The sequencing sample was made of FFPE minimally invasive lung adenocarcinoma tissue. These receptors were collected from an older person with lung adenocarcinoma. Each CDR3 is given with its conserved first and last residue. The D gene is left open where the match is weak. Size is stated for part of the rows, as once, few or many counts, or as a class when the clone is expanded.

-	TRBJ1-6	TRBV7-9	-	CASSLDGNSPLHF	TGTGCCAGCAGCTTGGACGGAAATTCACCCCTCCACTTT
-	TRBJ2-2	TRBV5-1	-	CASSFPGVNTGELFF	TGCGCCAGCAGCTTCCCGGGAGTGAACACCGGGGAGCTGTTTTTT
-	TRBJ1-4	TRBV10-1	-	CASSRTVGEKLFF	TGCGCCAGCAGCAGGACGGTGGGGGAAAAACTGTTTTTT
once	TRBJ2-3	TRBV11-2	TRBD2	CASSFGLAGGADTQYF	TGTGCCAGCAGCTTCGGACTAGCGGGAGGAGCAGATACGCAGTATTTT
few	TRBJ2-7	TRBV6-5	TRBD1	CASRGQGRYEQYF	TGTGCCAGCAGGGGACAGGGGCGCTACGAGCAGTACTTC
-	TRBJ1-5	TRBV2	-	CASNERAGANQPQHF	TGTGCCAGCAATGAACGGGCAGGGGCCAATCAGCCCCAGCATTTT
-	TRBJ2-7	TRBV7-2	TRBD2	CASSWTSGSEQYF	TGTGCCAGCAGCTGGACTAGCGGGAGCGAGCAGTACTTC
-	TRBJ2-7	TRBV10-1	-	CASSDPGTSTYEQYF	TGCGCCAGCAGTGACCCCGGGACCTCAACCTACGAGCAGTACTTC
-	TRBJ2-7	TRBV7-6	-	CASSSRGEQYF	TGTGCCAGCAGCTCCCGCGGCGAGCAGTACTTC
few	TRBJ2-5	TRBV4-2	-	CASSHAPMETQYF	TGTGCCAGCAGCCATGCTCCCATGGAGACCCAGTACTTC
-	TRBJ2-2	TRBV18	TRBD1	CASSLRTGDSTGELFF	TGTGCCAGCTCACTTCGGACAGGGGATTCTACCGGGGAGCTGTTTTTT
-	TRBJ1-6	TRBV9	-	CASSPRPGTNSPLHF	TGTGCCAGCAGCCCCCGACCGGGCACAAATTCACCCCTCCACTTT
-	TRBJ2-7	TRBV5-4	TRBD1	CASSLGQGDAYEQYF	TGTGCCAGCAGCTTGGGACAGGGAGATGCCTACGAGCAGTACTTC
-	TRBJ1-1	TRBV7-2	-	CASSFGPGVVNTEAFF	TGTGCCAGCAGCTTCGGACCTGGAGTCGTGAACACTGAAGCTTTCTTT
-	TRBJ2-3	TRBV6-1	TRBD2	CASSETSGGADTQYF	TGTGCCAGCAGTGAGACTAGCGGGGGGGCAGATACGCAGTATTTT
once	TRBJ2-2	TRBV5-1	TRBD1	CASNPGAQGAGELFF	TGCGCCAGCAACCCGGGGGCACAGGGGGCCGGGGAGCTGTTTTTT
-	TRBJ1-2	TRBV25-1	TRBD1	CASSDLYPGQSGYTF	TGTGCCAGCAGTGATCTATATCCGGGACAGTCTGGCTACACCTTC
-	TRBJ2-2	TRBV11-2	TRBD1	CASSTDRGHNTGELFF	TGTGCCAGCAGCACTGACAGGGGGCATAACACCGGGGAGCTGTTTTTT
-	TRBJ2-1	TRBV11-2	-	CASSPSRSYNEQFF	TGTGCCAGCTCGCCCTCGAGGTCCTACAATGAGCAGTTCTTC
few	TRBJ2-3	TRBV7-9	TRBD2	CASSPPSGSTDTQYF	TGTGCCAGCAGCCCCCCTAGCGGGAGCACAGATACGCAGTATTTT
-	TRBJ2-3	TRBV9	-	CASSVGQTDTQYF	TGTGCCAGCAGCGTAGGGCAAACAGATACGCAGTATTTT
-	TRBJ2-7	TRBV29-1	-	CSADFSGEQYF	TGCAGCGCGGACTTCTCTGGCGAGCAGTACTTC
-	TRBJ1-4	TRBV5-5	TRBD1	CASSIQGVNEKLFF	TGTGCCAGCAGCATACAGGGGGTAAATGAAAAACTGTTTTTT